The T cell receptor (beta chain) under discussion was sequenced for a study of blood T cell repertoires in COVID-19. About the research overall: Acute-phase and convalescent COVID-19 samples originated in the United States, Italy and Spain. Sources were T cells, B-cell-depleted T cells, or PBMCs; the material itself was cDNA or gDNA.

This clone was counted once. As processed by the authors: Nucleated cell counts were estimated from reference gene primer amplification. Only in-frame clones appear in the TCRdb table, and some are missing; sequencing was by immunoSEQ multiplex PCR. Clone size and the V and J calls come from that table; the DNA yielded D and trimming. The table records some 140,000 clones, less than 80% of them present only once. The sequence derives from a man aged 60 to 75 with acute or convalescent COVID-19. The source material was peripheral blood.

The CDR3 nucleotides are TGTGCCAGCAGCCCCCCTCAGGCCTACAATGAGCAGTTCTTC. Its protein product is CASSPPQAYNEQFF. The V and J genes are TRBV9 and TRBJ2-1; D gene unclear. V lost 4 bases to trimming and J lost 2 bases, with 10 bases between them. This CDR3 is built from 14 residues. Germline loops: CDR1 SGDLS, CDR2 YYNGEE. Full variable domain (remainder filled in from reference TRBV9 and TRBJ2-1): DSGVTQTPKHLITATGQRVTLRCSPRSGDLSVYWYQQSLDQGLQFLIQYYNGEERAKGNILERFSAQQFPDLHSELNLSSLELGDSALYFCASSPPQAYNEQFFGPGTRLTVL.